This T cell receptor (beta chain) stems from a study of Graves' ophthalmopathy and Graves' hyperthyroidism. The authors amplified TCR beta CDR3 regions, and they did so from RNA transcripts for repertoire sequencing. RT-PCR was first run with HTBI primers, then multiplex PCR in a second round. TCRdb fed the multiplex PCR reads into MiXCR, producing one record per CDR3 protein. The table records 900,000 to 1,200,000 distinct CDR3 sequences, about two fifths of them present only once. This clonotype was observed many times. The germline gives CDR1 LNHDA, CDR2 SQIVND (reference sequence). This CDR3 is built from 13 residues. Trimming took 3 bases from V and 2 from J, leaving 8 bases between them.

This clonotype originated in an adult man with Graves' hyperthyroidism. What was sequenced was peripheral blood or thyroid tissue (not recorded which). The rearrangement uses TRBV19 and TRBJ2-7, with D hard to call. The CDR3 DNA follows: TGTGCCAGTAGTATGGACGGCCCCTACGAGCAGTACTTC. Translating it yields CASSMDGPYEQYF.